Shown below are 32 T cell receptor beta chains from a single sample sequenced in a study of PD-L1 blockade in urothelial cancer (dated by TCRdb to about 2017). The library was made by the immunoSEQ multiplex PCR assay. As stored in TCRdb, this immuneACCESS dataset retains in-frame rearrangements with V and J assigned. A fraction of the clones does not appear; measured against another copy, unresolved V genes explain less than half of the discrepancy, and the remainder lacks a known reason. A total of about 90,000 clones appear in this sample, approximately 87% of them only once. The top ten clonotypes cover around 8% of the sample. The sample's time point label, decoded: peripheral blood 6 weeks after treatment start. The sample was PBMCs, taken around atezolizumab (anti-PD-L1) treatment. The receptors come from a man between 65 and 85 years old with urothelial cancer.

The chain carries TRBV19 and TRBJ2-2, with 9 bases that match TRBD1. This CDR3 region has 17 residues. V shed 6 bases and J 2 bases; nucleotides not matched to a gene: 10. Per the germline V gene, CDR1 is LNHDA and CDR2 is SQIVND (reference sequence). CDR3 in amino acids: CASSPRTGERNTGELFF. The CDR3 DNA sequence: TGTGCCAGTAGCCCCAGGACAGGGGAGAGAAACACCGGGGAGCTGTTTTTT.

The chain recombines TRBV5-4 with TRBJ1-2; TRBD1 matches 12 bases. CDR1 and CDR2 (germline): SGHNT, YYREEE (reference sequence). This CDR3 contains 17 residues. V was clipped by 4 bases and J by 4 bases; unmatched bases: 11. CDR3: CASSPGQGAPRGYGYTF. CDR3 in DNA: TGTGCCAGCAGCCCGGGACAGGGGGCGCCCAGGGGCTATGGCTACACCTTC. Full variable domain (outside the CDR3, taken from reference TRBV5-4 and TRBJ1-2): ETGVTQSPTHLIKTRGQQVTLRCSSQSGHNTVSWYQQALGQGPQFIFQYYREEENGRGNFPPRFSGLQFPNYSSELNVNALELDDSALYLCASSPGQGAPRGYGYTFGSGTRLTVV.

This clone was observed a single time. The chain recombines TRBV7-2 with TRBJ1-5; D not resolved. Germline loops: CDR1 SGHTA, CDR2 FQGNSA. The CDR3 extends over 13 amino acids. Trimming took off 5 bases at V and 1 base at J, with 6 bases between the two ends. The CDR3 is CASSPISNQPQHF. CDR3 in DNA: TGTGCCAGCAGCCCCATCAGCAATCAGCCCCAGCATTTT.

The chain joins TRBV7-2 to TRBJ2-1, with D unclear. Deletions cut 2 bases from V and 4 bases from J, with 15 bases between. The CDR3 has 16 amino acids. Germline CDR1 SGHTA, CDR2 FQGNSA. CDR3 region: CASSLSPTVGYNEQFF. The CDR3 bases are TGTGCCAGCAGCTTATCTCCGACCGTCGGGTACAATGAGCAGTTCTTC. Full variable domain (remainder filled in from reference TRBV7-2 and TRBJ2-1): GAGVSQSPSNKVTEKGKDVELRCDPISGHTALYWYRQSLGQGLEFLIYFQGNSAPDKSGLPSDRFSAERTGGSVSTLTIQRTQQEDSAVYLCASSLSPTVGYNEQFFGPGTRLTVL.

The chain is built from TRBV4-1 and TRBJ2-1; 10 nucleotides line up with TRBD1. J lost 6 bases, V lost 3 bases, and 5 bases had no gene match. The length of the CDR3 is 15 residues. The germline gives CDR1 MGHRA, CDR2 YSYEKL. CDR3 loop: CASSQEGQGVNEQFF. The CDR3 coding sequence is TGCGCCAGCAGCCAGGAAGGACAGGGGGTCAATGAGCAGTTCTTC.

This chain joins TRBV10-3 and TRBJ2-7; maybe TRBD1 (6 bases). Germline V lookup: CDR1 ENHRY, CDR2 SYGVKD. CDR3 length equals 16 residues. The V end lost 3 bases, the J end lost 7 bases, and 22 bases lay between the germline ends. CDR3 sequence: CAISDGPGDRTEEQYF. The CDR3 DNA reads as TGTGCCATCAGTGATGGACCAGGGGACCGGACGGAAGAGCAGTACTTC.

CDR3 DNA: TGTGCCAGCAGCTTTATGAGGGGAGGAGAGACCCAGTACTTC. It codes for CASSFMRGGETQYF. V gene TRBV7-9 combines with J gene TRBJ2-5; a weak D match, TRBD2 (6 bases). Germline V gene lookup returns CDR1 SEHNR and CDR2 FQNEAQ (reference sequence). CDR3 size: 14 residues. The germline V and J ends were trimmed by 3 bases and 4 bases, with 12 bases remaining between them.

V and J are TRBV10-2 and TRBJ1-1; D possibly corresponds to TRBD1 (6 bases). Trimming took 8 bases from V and 8 from J, leaving 15 bases between them. Germline-derived CDR1 and CDR2 are WSHSY and SAAADI. The CDR3 length is 12 residues. CDR3: CASLGQHAEAFF. The CDR3, as DNA: TGCGCCAGCCTTGGACAGCACGCCGAAGCTTTCTTT.

The CDR3 coding sequence is TGCGCCAGCAGCCAAGGGGTCCTAGCGGGGGGGAGAGGGGAGACCCAGTACTTC. Protein product: CASSQGVLAGGRGETQYF. V and J are TRBV4-1 and TRBJ2-5, with TRBD2 matching over 12 bases. CDR1 and CDR2 (germline): MGHRA, YSYEKL. CDR3 length: 18 residues. J lost 5 bases, V lost 1 base, and 11 bases had no gene match.

The V and J genes are TRBV4-2 and TRBJ1-4; 11 bases line up with TRBD1. The junction had 8 bases not matched to a gene; V was cut back by 8 bases and J by 0 bases. The CDR3 spans 17 residues. CDR1 and CDR2 from the germline V gene are LGHNA and YNFKEQ. The DNA of the CDR3 is TGTGCCAGCTCTCACGGACAGGGGGCTTCAACTAATGAAAAACTGTTTTTT. Its protein is CASSHGQGASTNEKLFF.

The chain combines TRBV10-3 with TRBJ2-1; 13 nucleotides match TRBD2. CDR1 is ENHRY and CDR2 is SYGVKD in the germline V gene. Trimming cost V 10 bases and J 4 bases; bases outside gene matches: 10. The CDR3 totals 16 residues. CDR3 residues: CATKGTSGTYYNEQFF. CDR3 bases: TGTGCCACCAAGGGGACTAGCGGGACCTATTACAATGAGCAGTTCTTC.

The chain employs TRBV19 and TRBJ1-2, with 12 bases that match TRBD1. Germline-derived CDR1 and CDR2 are LNHDA and SQIVND (reference sequence). J gave up 3 bases and V 3 bases, and 2 bases lay outside the gene matches. The CDR3 runs to 15 residues. CDR3 region: CASSIGTGGYYGYTF. DNA of the CDR3: TGTGCCAGTAGTATTGGGACAGGGGGCTACTATGGCTACACCTTC.

This chain connects TRBV6-5 to TRBJ1-2; weak D call: TRBD1 (6 bases). V lost 0 bases and J 4 bases, leaving 6 bases between the germline ends. Germline V gives CDR1 MNHEY, CDR2 SVGAGI. The CDR3 contains 13 residues. CDR3 in amino acids: CASSYSTGYGYTF. The DNA for the CDR3 is TGTGCCAGCAGTTACTCGACAGGCTATGGCTACACCTTC.

This rearrangement joins TRBV5-1 to TRBJ2-7, with 7 bases aligning to TRBD2. The junction had 11 bases not matched to a gene; V was cut back by 4 bases and J by 7 bases. Per germline, CDR1 SGHRS and CDR2 YFSETQ. CDR3 length equals 14 residues. This chain's CDR3 is CASSPRGGGDEQYF. CDR3 DNA sequence: TGCGCCAGCAGCCCCCGGGGCGGGGGAGATGAGCAGTACTTC.

The chain combines TRBV9 with TRBJ2-5; 8 nucleotides agree with TRBD2. Germline lookup yields CDR1 SGDLS and CDR2 YYNGEE. Unmatched junction bases numbered 9, after V lost 0 bases and J lost 5 bases. There are 16 residues in the CDR3. CDR3 amino acids: CASSVAPGGAKETQYF. DNA for the CDR3: TGTGCCAGCAGCGTAGCCCCCGGGGGGGCAAAGGAGACCCAGTACTTC.

In this sample, this clone turned up once. The chain joins TRBV29-1 to TRBJ2-7; 7 nucleotides line up with TRBD1. Trimming at V came to 7 bases and at J to 0 bases, leaving 3 bases not matched to a gene. The germline gives CDR1 SQVTM, CDR2 ANQGSEA. The CDR3 has 12 residues. CDR3 coding DNA: TGCAGCGGAGGGGACAGCTCCTACGAGCAGTACTTC. It codes for CSGGDSSYEQYF.

The chain links TRBV5-4 to TRBJ1-1, with D perhaps TRBD1 (5 bases). The CDR3 has 16 amino acids. Germline V gives CDR1 SGHNT, CDR2 YYREEE (reference sequence). The V end lost 1 base, the J end lost 1 base, and 14 bases lay between the germline ends. The CDR3 DNA reads as TGTGCCAGCAGCTTGCCCGGGGGGACGGGGAACACTGAAGCTTTCTTT. This translates into CASSLPGGTGNTEAFF.

V usage is TRBV5-1 and J usage is TRBJ1-1, with 7 positions matching TRBD1. Germline assignment: CDR1 SGHRS and CDR2 YFSETQ. This CDR3 is built from 16 residues. With V trimmed by 1 base and J by 3 bases, 9 bases remained unmatched. The CDR3 DNA follows: TGCGCCAGCAGCTTGATCACAGGGGATCAGGACACTGAAGCTTTCTTT. Protein sequence: CASSLITGDQDTEAFF.

The genes are TRBV30 and TRBJ1-5; the match to TRBD1 covers 9 bases. CDR1 is GTSNPN and CDR2 is SVGIG in the germline V gene (reference sequence). The V segment lost 3 bases and the J segment 2 bases; nucleotides outside the gene matches: 5. This CDR3 region has 15 residues. The CDR3 DNA sequence: TGTGCCTGGAGCCCACAGGGGGCGGGCAATCAGCCCCAGCATTTT. This encodes CAWSPQGAGNQPQHF.

This chain connects TRBV7-9 to TRBJ2-7; 7 nucleotides line up with TRBD1. The V gene's germline CDR1 is SEHNR and CDR2 FQNEAQ (reference sequence). The CDR3 totals 16 residues. The trim removed 4 bases at V and 3 bases at J, leaving 12 bases unmatched. The CDR3 DNA sequence: TGTGCCAGCAGCTCGCACAGGGGAGCCAACTACTACGAGCAGTACTTC. It translates to CASSSHRGANYYEQYF. The whole variable domain, remainder taken from reference TRBV7-9 and TRBJ2-7, is DTGVSQNPRHKITKRGQNVTFRCDPISEHNRLYWYRQTLGQGPEFLTYFQNEAQLEKSRLLSDRFSAERPKGSFSTLEIQRTEQGDSAMYLCASSSHRGANYYEQYFGPGTRLTVT.

The chain has TRBV5-1 and TRBJ2-1, with 11 bases lining up with TRBD2. The CDR3 is 18 amino acids. Germline values: CDR1 SGHRS, CDR2 YFSETQ. V was pared by 4 bases and J by 1 base, with 10 bases of the junction left unmatched. CDR3 loop: CASSPWGSGRESYNEQFF. As DNA, the CDR3 is TGCGCCAGCAGCCCTTGGGGTAGCGGGAGGGAGTCCTACAATGAGCAGTTCTTC.

The chain has TRBV9 and TRBJ2-1, with 8 bases identical to TRBD2. CDR1 and CDR2 from the germline V gene are SGDLS and YYNGEE. The length of the CDR3 is 15 residues. The J segment lost 8 bases and the V segment lost 6 bases, leaving 13 bases of the junction unmatched. The CDR3 DNA follows: TGTGCCAGCATCCCGGGACTAGGGATATGTGATGAGCAGTTCTTC. Translation gives CASIPGLGICDEQFF.

A few counts support this clone. The chain has TRBV5-4 and TRBJ1-2, with 9 bases matching TRBD1. Germline CDR1 is SGHNT and CDR2 is YYREEE (reference sequence). The CDR3 runs to 16 residues. V shed 4 bases, J shed 6 bases, and the junction held 13 bases outside the gene matches. The CDR3 here is CASSGLTGTGYHGYTF. DNA for the CDR3: TGTGCCAGCAGCGGACTGACCGGGACAGGGTACCATGGCTACACCTTC.

The gene calls are TRBV18 and TRBJ1-1; D might be TRBD1 (6 bases). Trimming pared 3 bases from V and 1 base from J, leaving 15 bases between. The CDR3 spans 16 residues. CDR1 and CDR2 from the germline V gene are KGHSH and LQKENI. DNA for the CDR3: TGTGCCAGCTCACCTCGGGCAGGGGCCCCGAACACTGAAGCTTTCTTT. Amino acid sequence: CASSPRAGAPNTEAFF.

The chain couples TRBV29-1 to TRBJ1-4, with TRBD1 matching 9 bases. The CDR3 runs to 13 residues. The junction had 5 bases not matched to a gene; V was cut back by 6 bases and J by 6 bases. Germline CDR1 is SQVTM and CDR2 is ANQGSEA. The CDR3 nucleotides read TGCAGCGTCGATACAGGGGGCGATGAAAAACTGTTTTTT. Translating it yields CSVDTGGDEKLFF.

The count of this clone is one. V and J are TRBV4-1 and TRBJ2-1, with 12 bases lining up with TRBD1. With V trimmed by 4 bases and J by 7 bases, 5 bases remained unmatched. The CDR3 extends over 15 amino acids. The germline V gene has CDR1 MGHRA and CDR2 YSYEKL. The CDR3: CASSPGQGASNEQFF. CDR3 sequence (DNA): TGCGCCAGCAGCCCGGGACAGGGGGCAAGTAATGAGCAGTTCTTC.

The chain combines TRBV28 with TRBJ1-5; TRBD1 might be the D (6 bases). The germline gives CDR1 MDHEN, CDR2 SYDVKM. Trimming took 5 bases from V and 4 from J, leaving 18 bases between them. The CDR3 consists of 16 residues. Here the CDR3 reads CASSPLGGGRNQPQHF. The CDR3 region has the DNA TGTGCCAGCAGTCCTCTAGGGGGGGGCCGTAATCAGCCCCAGCATTTT.

The chain links TRBV30 to TRBJ2-5; D is ambiguous. This CDR3 contains 12 residues. The V end was cut by 5 bases, the J end by 1 base, with 8 bases between. Germline CDR1 GTSNPN, CDR2 SVGIG (reference sequence). DNA for the CDR3: TGTGCCTGGTTGTCAGTCCAAGAGACCCAGTACTTC. Protein sequence: CAWLSVQETQYF.

The chain employs TRBV7-9 and TRBJ2-4; D might be TRBD2 (5 bases). V was shortened by 8 bases and J by 6 bases, with 8 bases between the two germline ends. Germline V gene sequence: CDR1 SEHNR, CDR2 FQNEAQ (reference sequence). This CDR3 region has 11 residues. DNA for the CDR3: TGTGCCAGCTCCGAGGGAAACATTCAGTACTTC. It encodes CASSEGNIQYF.

The genes are TRBV15 and TRBJ2-3; 9 bases agree with TRBD2. Germline CDR1 reads LNHNV; CDR2 reads YYDKDF (reference sequence). V gave up 1 base and J gave up 5 bases; unmatched junction bases: 10. This CDR3 spans 17 amino acids. The DNA of the CDR3 is TGTGCCACCAGCAGAGGGGACGGCGGGAGGGTTCTAGATACGCAGTATTTT. This codes for CATSRGDGGRVLDTQYF.

This sequence joins TRBV9 and TRBJ1-2, with 8 bases fitting TRBD1. CDR1 and CDR2 (germline): SGDLS, YYNGEE. This CDR3 comprises 16 residues. Losses at the gene ends were 1 base for V and 8 bases for J; bases not matched to a gene: 13. The CDR3 coding sequence is TGTGCCAGCAGCGTATTTTCAGGGGGCAGGGGGCACGGCTACACCTTC. Amino acid sequence: CASSVFSGGRGHGYTF.

This clone has only a few counts. The rearrangement uses TRBV4-1 and TRBJ1-1; D uncertain. The CDR3 contains 13 residues. Trimming stripped 4 bases from V and 4 bases from J, with 10 bases between. The germline V gene encodes CDR1 MGHRA and CDR2 YSYEKL. The CDR3 region is CASSLERFTEAFF. CDR3 in DNA: TGCGCCAGCAGCCTCGAGAGGTTCACTGAAGCTTTCTTT.